Detailed here is one T cell receptor beta chain. The germline CDR1 and CDR2 sequences are SGHNT and YENEEA. The V and J ends lost 5 bases and 2 bases respectively, with 16 bases between them. The CDR3 runs 16 residues. These data originate in a study of blood T cell repertoires in COVID-19. Produced via immunoSEQ multiplex PCR; TCRdb's table is partial and in-frame only. This table has roughly 250,000 clones, more than 70% appearing once. Sequencing input: peripheral blood. The chain employs TRBV11-3 and TRBJ1-3; no clear D. This clonotype originated in a man aged 35-49 years with active or convalescent COVID-19. CDR3 in amino acids: CASSPREGGTGNTIYF. The CDR3 DNA sequence: TGTGCCAGCAGCCCCCGGGAAGGAGGAACTGGAAACACCATATATTTT.